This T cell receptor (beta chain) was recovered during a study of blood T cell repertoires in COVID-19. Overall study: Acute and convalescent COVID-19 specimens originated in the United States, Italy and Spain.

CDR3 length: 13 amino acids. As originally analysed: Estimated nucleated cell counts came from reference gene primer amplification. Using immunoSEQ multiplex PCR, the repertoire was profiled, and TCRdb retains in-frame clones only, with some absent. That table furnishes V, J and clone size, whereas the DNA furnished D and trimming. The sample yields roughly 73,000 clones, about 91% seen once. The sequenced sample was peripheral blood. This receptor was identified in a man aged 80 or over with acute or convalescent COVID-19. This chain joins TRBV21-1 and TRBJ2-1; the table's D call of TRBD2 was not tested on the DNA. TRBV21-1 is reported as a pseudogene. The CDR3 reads CASSSTSDNEQFF. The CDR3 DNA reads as TGTGCCAGCAGCAGTACTAGCGACAATGAGCAGTTCTTC.